This T cell receptor (beta chain) was profiled in a study of OX40 agonist ivuxolimab in advanced cancers. Across the whole study: Ivuxolimab was administered intravenously to patients at 0.01 to 10 mg/kg every 2 weeks. Head and neck, renal cell, melanoma or hepatocellular carcinoma were the cancers that dose-escalation patients had. Findings and caveats of the study: In CD8+ T cells, expanded clones were on average more numerous than in CD4+.

This CDR3 has 11 amino acids. V lost 4 bases, J lost 7 bases, and 10 bases lay in between. Germline V gene data show CDR1 as DFQATT and CDR2 as SNEGSKA (reference sequence). Cycle 7 day 1, cycle 4 day 1, and baseline were the timepoints at which blood was sampled. This clone is deemed medium-sized (0.01 to 0.1%). Its antigen is as yet unknown. The table came from immunoSEQ multiplex PCR; TCRdb's copy has only in-frame clones and leaves some out. This table holds more than 45,000 clones, about four fifths found once. This clonotype was obtained from an adult with an advanced solid tumor such as melanoma, head and neck, liver or kidney cancer. The rearrangement joins TRBV20-1 to TRBJ1-2, with a weak D call TRBD1 (5 bases). Sequencing used CD4+ or CD8+ T cells sorted from blood, obtained in a trial of the OX40 agonist ivuxolimab. The DNA of the CDR3 is TGCAGTGCTACAGGGTCGGGTGGCTACACCTTC. Amino acid sequence: CSATGSGGYTF.